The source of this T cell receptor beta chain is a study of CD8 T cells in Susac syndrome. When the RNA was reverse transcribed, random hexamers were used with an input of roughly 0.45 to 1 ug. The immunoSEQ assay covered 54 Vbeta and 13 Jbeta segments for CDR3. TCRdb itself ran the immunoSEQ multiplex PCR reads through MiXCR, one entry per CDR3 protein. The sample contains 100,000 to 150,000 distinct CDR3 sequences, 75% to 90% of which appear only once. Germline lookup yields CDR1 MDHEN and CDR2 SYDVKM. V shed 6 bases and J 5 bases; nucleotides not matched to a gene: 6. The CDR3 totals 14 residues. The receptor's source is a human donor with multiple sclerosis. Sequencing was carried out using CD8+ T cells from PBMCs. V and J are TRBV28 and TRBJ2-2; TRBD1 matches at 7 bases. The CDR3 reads CASRKQGWTGELFF. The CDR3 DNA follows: TGTGCCAGCAGGAAACAGGGGTGGACCGGGGAGCTGTTTTTT.